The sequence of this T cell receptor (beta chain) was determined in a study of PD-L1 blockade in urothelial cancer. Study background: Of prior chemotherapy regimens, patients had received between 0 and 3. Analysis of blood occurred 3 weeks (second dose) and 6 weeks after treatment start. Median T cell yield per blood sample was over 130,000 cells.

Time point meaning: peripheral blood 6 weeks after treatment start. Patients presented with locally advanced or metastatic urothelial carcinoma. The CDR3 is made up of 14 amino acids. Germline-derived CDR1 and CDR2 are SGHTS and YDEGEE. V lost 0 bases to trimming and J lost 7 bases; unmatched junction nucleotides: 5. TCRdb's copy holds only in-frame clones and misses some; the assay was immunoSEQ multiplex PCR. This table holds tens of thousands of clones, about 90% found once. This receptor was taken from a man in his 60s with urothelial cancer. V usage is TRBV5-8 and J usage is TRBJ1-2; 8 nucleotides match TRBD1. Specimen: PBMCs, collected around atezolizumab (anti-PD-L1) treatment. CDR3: CASSLDRGTAGYTF. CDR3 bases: TGTGCCAGCAGCTTGGACAGGGGGACGGCTGGCTACACCTTC. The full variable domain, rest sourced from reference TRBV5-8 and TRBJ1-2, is EAGVTQSPTHLIKTRGQQATLRCSPISGHTSVYWYQQALGLGLQFLLWYDEGEERNRGNFPPRFSGRQFPNYSSELNVNALELEDSALYLCASSLDRGTAGYTFGSGTRLTVV.